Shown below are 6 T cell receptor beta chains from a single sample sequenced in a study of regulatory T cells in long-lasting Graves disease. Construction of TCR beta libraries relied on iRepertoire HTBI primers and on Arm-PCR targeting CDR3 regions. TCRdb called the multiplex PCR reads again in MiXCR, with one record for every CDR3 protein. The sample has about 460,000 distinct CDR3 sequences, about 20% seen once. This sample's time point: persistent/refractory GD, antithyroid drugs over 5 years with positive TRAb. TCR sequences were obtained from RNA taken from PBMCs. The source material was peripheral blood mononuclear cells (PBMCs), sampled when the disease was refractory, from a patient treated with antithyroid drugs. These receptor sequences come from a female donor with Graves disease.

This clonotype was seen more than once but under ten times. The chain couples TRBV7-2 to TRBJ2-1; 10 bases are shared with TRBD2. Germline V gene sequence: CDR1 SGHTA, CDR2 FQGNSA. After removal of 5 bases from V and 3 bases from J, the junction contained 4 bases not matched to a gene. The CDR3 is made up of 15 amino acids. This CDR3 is CASSTSGDYYNEQFF. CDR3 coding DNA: TGTGCCAGCAGCACTAGCGGGGACTACTACAATGAGCAGTTCTTC.

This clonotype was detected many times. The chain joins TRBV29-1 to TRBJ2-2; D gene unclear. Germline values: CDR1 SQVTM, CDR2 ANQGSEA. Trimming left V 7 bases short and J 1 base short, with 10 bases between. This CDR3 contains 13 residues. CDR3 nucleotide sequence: TGCAGCGCCGAACCGAAGAACACCGGGGAGCTGTTTTTT. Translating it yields CSAEPKNTGELFF.

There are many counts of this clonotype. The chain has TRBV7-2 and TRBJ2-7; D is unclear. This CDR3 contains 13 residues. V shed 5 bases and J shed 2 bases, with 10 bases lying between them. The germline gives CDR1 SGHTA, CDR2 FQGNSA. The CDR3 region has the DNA TGTGCCAGCAGCCCTCGTAAGGCCTACGAGCAGTACTTC. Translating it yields CASSPRKAYEQYF.

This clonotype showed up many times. The CDR3 bases are TGTGCCAGCAGCGTAGCTATGCACTATGGCTACACCTTC. This encodes CASSVAMHYGYTF. The chain recombines TRBV9 with TRBJ1-2; D unresolved. V shed 0 bases and J shed 3 bases, with 6 bases lying between them. Germline V gene sequence: CDR1 SGDLS, CDR2 YYNGEE. The CDR3 is 13 residues long.

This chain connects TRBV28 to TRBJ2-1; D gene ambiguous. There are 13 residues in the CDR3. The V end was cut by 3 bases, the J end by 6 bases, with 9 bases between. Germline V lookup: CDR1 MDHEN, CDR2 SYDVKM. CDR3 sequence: CASSLDPGNEQFF. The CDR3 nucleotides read TGTGCCAGCAGTTTGGACCCGGGCAATGAGCAGTTCTTC.

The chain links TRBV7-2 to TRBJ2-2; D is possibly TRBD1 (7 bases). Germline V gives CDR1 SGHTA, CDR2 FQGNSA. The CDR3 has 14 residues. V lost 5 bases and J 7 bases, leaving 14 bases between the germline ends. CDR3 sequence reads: CASSHNRGGGELFF. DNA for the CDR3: TGTGCCAGCAGCCACAACAGGGGAGGCGGGGAGCTGTTTTTT.